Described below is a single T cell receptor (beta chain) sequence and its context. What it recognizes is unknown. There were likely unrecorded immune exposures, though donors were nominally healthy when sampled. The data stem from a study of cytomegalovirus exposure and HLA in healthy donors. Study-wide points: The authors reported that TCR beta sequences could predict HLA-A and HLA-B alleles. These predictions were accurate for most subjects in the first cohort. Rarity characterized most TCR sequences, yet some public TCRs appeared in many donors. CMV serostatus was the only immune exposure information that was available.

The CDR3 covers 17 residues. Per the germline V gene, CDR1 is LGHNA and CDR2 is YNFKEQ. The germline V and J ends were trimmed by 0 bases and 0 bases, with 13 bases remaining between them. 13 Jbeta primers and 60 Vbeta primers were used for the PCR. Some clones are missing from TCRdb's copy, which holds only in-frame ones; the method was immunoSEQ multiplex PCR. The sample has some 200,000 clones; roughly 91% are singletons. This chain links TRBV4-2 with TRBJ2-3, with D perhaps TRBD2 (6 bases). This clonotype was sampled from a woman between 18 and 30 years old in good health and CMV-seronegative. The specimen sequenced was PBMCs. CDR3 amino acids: CASSQERGAGSTDTQYF. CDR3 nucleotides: TGTGCCAGCAGCCAAGAACGGGGAGCGGGTAGCACAGATACGCAGTATTTT.